A selection of T cell receptor beta chains follows, all from one sample in a study of T cell responses to AZD1222 COVID-19 vaccine. Generated by immunoSEQ multiplex PCR, the TCRdb table keeps only in-frame clones and is missing some. The repertoire holds about 100,000 clones, with approximately 88% as singletons. The sequencing used peripheral blood, collected on day 0 of AZD1222 vaccination. The receptors derive from an adult in good health. Each CDR3 is given with its conserved first and last residue. D genes are given only for firm matches. Part of the rows lack a size; the others show once, few, many or a class for expanded clones.

J gene	clone size	V gene	CDR3 length	D gene	CDR3 DNA	CDR3 protein
TRBJ1-6	NA	TRBV4-3	17	TRBD1	TGCGCCAGCAGCCAAGATCAGGGGGCAGCTAACAATTCACCCCTCCACTTT	CASSQDQGAANNSPLHF
TRBJ1-1	NA	TRBV7-8	13	NA	TGTGCCAGCAGCTTAGAGGGAGAGACTGAAGCTTTCTTT	CASSLEGETEAFF
TRBJ1-2	NA	TRBV28	15	TRBD1	TGTGCCAGCAGTCCCCTTGACAGGGAGAGCTATGGCTACACCTTC	CASSPLDRESYGYTF
TRBJ1-1	NA	TRBV19	16	NA	TGTGCCAGTAGTATCCGATTGGGTTCGGGGAACACTGAAGCTTTCTTT	CASSIRLGSGNTEAFF
TRBJ1-2	NA	TRBV6-2/TRBV6-3	15	TRBD1	TGTGCCAGCAGTTACAACACAGGGGGCGACTATGGCTACACCTTC	CASSYNTGGDYGYTF
TRBJ1-6	NA	TRBV25-1	15	TRBD1	TGTGCCAGCAGTGAATCGGACAGGGCGAGTTCACCCCTCCACTTT	CASSESDRASSPLHF
TRBJ1-3	NA	TRBV18	16	NA	TGTGCCAGCTCACCCGCAGTCCGGGCATCAGGAAACACCATATATTTT	CASSPAVRASGNTIYF
TRBJ2-7	NA	TRBV2	14	TRBD1	TGTGCCAGCAGTCCGGAGACAGGGTCCTACGAGCAGTACTTC	CASSPETGSYEQYF
TRBJ2-3	NA	TRBV4-3	18	TRBD2	TGCGCCAGCAGCCGAACTAGCGGGAGCGGCAAATTCACAGATACGCAGTATTTT	CASSRTSGSGKFTDTQYF
TRBJ1-5	NA	TRBV28	13	NA	TGTGCCAGTTGGAGGGTGGGGAATCAGCCCCAGCATTTT	CASWRVGNQPQHF
TRBJ1-2	NA	TRBV9	14	NA	TGTGCCAGCAGCGTAGTATCATTGGGTGCGGGCTACACCTTC	CASSVVSLGAGYTF
TRBJ2-7	NA	TRBV7-2	14	NA	TGTGCCAGCAGCGGAGGGACCTACTCCTACGAGCAGTACTTC	CASSGGTYSYEQYF
TRBJ2-3	NA	TRBV2	15	NA	TGTGCCAGCAACCTACAGGGAATGGTGGCAGATACGCAGTATTTT	CASNLQGMVADTQYF
TRBJ1-5	NA	TRBV7-2	16	NA	TGTGCCAGCAGCCAAACGGTCGCAAGGATCAATCAGCCCCAGCATTTT	CASSQTVARINQPQHF
TRBJ1-2	NA	TRBV2	14	TRBD1	TGTGCCAGCAGTGAAGTGGGACAGGGAGATGTTGGCACCTTC	CASSEVGQGDVGTF
TRBJ1-5	NA	TRBV21-1	19	NA	TGTGCCAGCAGCAAAGACCTGGGTAGGGGACTTATGGGCAATCAGCCCCAGCATTTT	CASSKDLGRGLMGNQPQHF
TRBJ2-5	once	TRBV28	15	TRBD1	TGTGCCAGCAGCACCGGGACAGGGGGCCGGGAGACCCAGTACTTC	CASSTGTGGRETQYF
TRBJ2-3	NA	TRBV7-9	15	TRBD2	TGTGCCAGCAGCCCCCTAGCGGGATCGCTCGAAACGCAGTATTTT	CASSPLAGSLETQYF
TRBJ1-6	NA	TRBV9	16	TRBD1	TGTGCCAGCAGCGAGACGGGACAGGGGCTTAATTCACCCCTCCACTTT	CASSETGQGLNSPLHF
TRBJ2-7	NA	TRBV6-5	13	NA	TGTGCCAGCAGTTTAGTTGGGGCCTACGAGCAGTACTTC	CASSLVGAYEQYF